The rows below give T cell receptor beta chains drawn from one sample of a study of T cells expressing NK-cell markers. TCRdb re-called the 5' RACE reads, yielding one record per CDR3 amino acid sequence without DNA. Its clone listing holds some 110,000 distinct CDR3 sequences. The source material was blood T cells: a sorted CD56 or NKG2C T cell subset, CD4+ or CD8+ T cells, or bulk PBMC T cells (not recorded which). The receptors originated from a woman aged 18 to 75 in good health. Both conserved end residues are part of each CDR3.

V	J	CDR3
TRBV7-6	TRBJ2-1	CASSFGTTSSYNEQFF
TRBV18	TRBJ2-7	CASSPEQVLTYEQYF
TRBV5-6	TRBJ2-5	CASSLVVGGETQYF
TRBV14	TRBJ2-1	CASSPGGDQFF
TRBV12-3/TRBV12-4	TRBJ1-2	CASSLGDGGYGYTF
TRBV30	TRBJ2-7	CAWSVRRRWGYEQYF
TRBV20-1	TRBJ2-1	CSARDRGGRAYNEQFF
TRBV4-3	TRBJ1-2	CASSQMRGQPYGYTF
TRBV27	TRBJ2-1	CASSLGLAGGPGEQFF
TRBV29-1	TRBJ2-1	CSALGLASLSLFSYNEQFF
TRBV12-3/TRBV12-4	TRBJ2-7	CASSFSGVLNEQYF
TRBV4-2	TRBJ2-1	CASSPDRTYNEQFF
TRBV15	TRBJ1-2	CATSTRTGDADGYTF
TRBV12-3/TRBV12-4	TRBJ2-2	CASSFGPGELFF
TRBV4-3	TRBJ2-7	CASSPTRDSYEQYF
TRBV12-3/TRBV12-4	TRBJ2-2	CASSLIVSPSGELFF
TRBV2	TRBJ1-1	CASSDGFSTNTEAFF
TRBV6-5	TRBJ1-4	CASSLDPGPLNEKLFF
TRBV7-9	TRBJ2-4	CASSLDPTVSNIQYF
TRBV9	TRBJ1-5	CASSVSGQGGQPQHF
TRBV20-1	TRBJ1-1	CSARAHGLGGTEAFF
TRBV29-1	TRBJ1-2	CSVEDRGSNYGYTF
TRBV12-3/TRBV12-4	TRBJ1-5	CASSSGSNQPQHF
TRBV6-4	TRBJ2-1	CASSEGQDINEQFF
TRBV20-1	TRBJ1-2	CSAGVVMEYGYTF